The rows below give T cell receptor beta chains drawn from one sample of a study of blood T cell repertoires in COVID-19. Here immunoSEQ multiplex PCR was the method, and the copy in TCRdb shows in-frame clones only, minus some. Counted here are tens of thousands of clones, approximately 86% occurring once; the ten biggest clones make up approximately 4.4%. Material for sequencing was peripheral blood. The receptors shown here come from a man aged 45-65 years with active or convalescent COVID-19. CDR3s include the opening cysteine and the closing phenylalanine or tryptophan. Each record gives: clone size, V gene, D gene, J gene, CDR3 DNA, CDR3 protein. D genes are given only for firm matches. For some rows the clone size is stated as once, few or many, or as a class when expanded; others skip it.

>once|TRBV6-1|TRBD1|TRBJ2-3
TGTGCCAGCAGTGAGGGACAGGTAGTAGATACGCAGTATTTT
CASSEGQVVDTQYF
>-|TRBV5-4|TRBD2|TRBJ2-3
TGTGCCAGCACCCGGCTAGCGGGGCCATCCTCCACAGATACGCAGTATTTT
CASTRLAGPSSTDTQYF
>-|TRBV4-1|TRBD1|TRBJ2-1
TGCGCCAGCAGCGACGCCGGGACAGGGCTCTCTGAGCAGTTCTTC
CASSDAGTGLSEQFF
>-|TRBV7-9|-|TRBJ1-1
TGTGCCAGCAGCTTAAGCAGACTAAATTCGGAAGCTTTCTTT
CASSLSRLNSEAFF
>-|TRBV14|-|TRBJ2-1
TGTGTCAGCAGCCCAACAGGGTGGGGCTCACAATATGAGCAGTTCTTC
CVSSPTGWGSQYEQFF
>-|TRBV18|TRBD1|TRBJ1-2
TGTGCCAGCTCAGCCCAGCCGGGACAGGGGTCCTATGGCTACACCTTC
CASSAQPGQGSYGYTF
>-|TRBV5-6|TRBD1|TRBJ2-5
TGTGCCAGCAGCTTGTTCGAGGCGACAGGGAACAAAATACAAGAGACCCAGTACTTC
CASSLFEATGNKIQETQYF
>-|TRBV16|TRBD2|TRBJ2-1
TGTGCCAGCAGCCCGTCCGGGACTAGCGACTACAATGAGCAGTTCTTC
CASSPSGTSDYNEQFF
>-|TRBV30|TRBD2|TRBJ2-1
TGTGCCTGGAGTGCCGGGACTAGCGGGGGGCGGGGTTCCTACAATGAGCAGTTCTTC
CAWSAGTSGGRGSYNEQFF
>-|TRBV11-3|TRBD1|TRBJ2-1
TGTGCCAGCAGCCCCGGACAGGGGGCTTTCGATGAGCAGTTCTTC
CASSPGQGAFDEQFF
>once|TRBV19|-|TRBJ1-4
TGTGCCAGTAGCCAGGAACTCCTTAATGAAAAACTGTTTTTT
CASSQELLNEKLFF
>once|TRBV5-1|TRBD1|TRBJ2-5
TGCGCCAGCAGATCCGGGACAGAAGAGACCCAGTACTTC
CASRSGTEETQYF
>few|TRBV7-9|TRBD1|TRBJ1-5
TGTGCCAGCAGCCCAGGCTGGACAGGGTCGGAACAGCCCCAGCATTTT
CASSPGWTGSEQPQHF
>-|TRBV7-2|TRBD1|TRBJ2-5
TGTGCCAGCAGCTCTAGACAGGGGAGAGAGACCCAGTACTTC
CASSSRQGRETQYF
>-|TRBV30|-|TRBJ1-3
TGTGCCTGGGTACCAGGGGTGGGTTCTGGAAACACCATATATTTT
CAWVPGVGSGNTIYF
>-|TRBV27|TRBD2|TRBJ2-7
TGTGCCAGCAAGACTAGCTCGATCCACGAGCAGTACTTC
CASKTSSIHEQYF
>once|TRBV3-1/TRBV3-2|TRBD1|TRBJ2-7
TGTGCCAGCAGCCAGCCGGGACAGCTGTTTGAGCAGTACTTC
CASSQPGQLFEQYF